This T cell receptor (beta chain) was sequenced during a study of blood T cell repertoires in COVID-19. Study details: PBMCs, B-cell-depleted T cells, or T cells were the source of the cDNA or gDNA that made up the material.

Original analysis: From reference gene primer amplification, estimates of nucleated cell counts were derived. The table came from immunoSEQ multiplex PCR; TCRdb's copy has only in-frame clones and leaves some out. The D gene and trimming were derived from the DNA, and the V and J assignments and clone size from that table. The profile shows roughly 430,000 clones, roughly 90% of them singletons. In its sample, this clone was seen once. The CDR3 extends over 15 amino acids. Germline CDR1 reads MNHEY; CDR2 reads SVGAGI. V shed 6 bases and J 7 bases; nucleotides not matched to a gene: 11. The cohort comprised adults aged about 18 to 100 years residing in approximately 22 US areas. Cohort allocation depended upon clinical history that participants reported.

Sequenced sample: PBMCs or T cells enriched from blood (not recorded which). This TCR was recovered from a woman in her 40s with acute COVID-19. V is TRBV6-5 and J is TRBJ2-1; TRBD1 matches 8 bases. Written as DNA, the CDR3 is TGTGCCAGCAGCCTGGGGTACAGGGGGAGGAATGAGCAGTTCTTC. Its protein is CASSLGYRGRNEQFF.